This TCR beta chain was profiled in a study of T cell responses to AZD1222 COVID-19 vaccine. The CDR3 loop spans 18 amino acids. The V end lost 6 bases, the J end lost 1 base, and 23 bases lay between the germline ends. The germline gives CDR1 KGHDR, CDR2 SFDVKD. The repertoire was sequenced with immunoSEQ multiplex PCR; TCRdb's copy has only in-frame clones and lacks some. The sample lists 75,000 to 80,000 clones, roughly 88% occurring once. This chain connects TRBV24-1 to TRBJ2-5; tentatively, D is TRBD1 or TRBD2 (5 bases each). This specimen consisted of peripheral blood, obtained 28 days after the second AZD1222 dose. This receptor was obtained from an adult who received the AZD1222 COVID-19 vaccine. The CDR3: CATSIWVRGPVLQETQYF. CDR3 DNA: TGTGCCACCAGTATATGGGTCCGGGGCCCCGTCCTCCAAGAGACCCAGTACTTC.